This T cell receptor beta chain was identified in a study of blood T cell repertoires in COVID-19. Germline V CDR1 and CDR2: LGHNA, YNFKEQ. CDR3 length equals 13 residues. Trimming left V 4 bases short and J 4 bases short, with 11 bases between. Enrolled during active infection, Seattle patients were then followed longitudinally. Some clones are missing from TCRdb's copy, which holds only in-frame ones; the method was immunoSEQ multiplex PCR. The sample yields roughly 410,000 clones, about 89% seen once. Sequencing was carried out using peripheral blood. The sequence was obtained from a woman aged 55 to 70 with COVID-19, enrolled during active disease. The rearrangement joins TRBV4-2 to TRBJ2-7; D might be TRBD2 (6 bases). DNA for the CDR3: TGTGCCAGCAGCCTGCGGGGAAATTACGAGCAGTACTTC. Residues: CASSLRGNYEQYF.